This T cell receptor beta chain is from a study of cytomegalovirus exposure and HLA in healthy donors. Study-level points and caveats: Most TCR sequences were rare, but some public TCRs occurred in many donors. The listing of 150 to 200 TCR beta chains classed them as cytomegalovirus-associated.

As concerns this clone: As yet, its antigen is unknown.

The data were produced by immunoSEQ multiplex PCR, yet TCRdb's version contains in-frame clones alone and is incomplete. The sample comprises about 190,000 clones, roughly 86% of which are singletons, and around 1.6% rests with the top ten. Trimming shortened V by 1 base and J by 0 bases, and 14 bases separated the two germline ends. CDR1 and CDR2 from the germline V gene are SGDLS and YYNGEE. There are 17 residues in the CDR3. The donors were members of the roughly 130-subject validation cohort (separate from the roughly 660-subject first cohort). The source material was PBMCs. The V and J genes are TRBV9 and TRBJ2-1, with D possibly matching TRBD2 (6 bases). The TCR comes from a woman between 18 and 29 years old in good health and CMV-seronegative. For the CDR3, the DNA is TGTGCCAGCAGCGTACTAGAAGCGGGTAGCTCCTACAATGAGCAGTTCTTC. It translates to CASSVLEAGSSYNEQFF.